These 13 T cell receptor beta chains came from one sample sequenced in a study of blood T cells in healthy people across ages. Alongside a J-beta primer mix, a sample-barcoded 5' primer served in a second PCR lasting about 7 to 11 cycles. MiXCR, applied by TCRdb to the 5' RACE reads, yields one record per CDR3 protein. The sample lists 700,000 or so distinct CDR3 sequences; around 41% were seen once. Material for sequencing was blood. The receptor set was obtained from a man older than 75 in good health.

This rearrangement joins TRBV11-2 to TRBJ1-2; 11 bases align to TRBD1. Germline V gives CDR1 SGHAT, CDR2 FQNNGV. V lost 5 bases and J lost 7; bases outside the gene matches: 6. The CDR3 covers 14 residues. The CDR3 sequence: CASSQGQGVGGYTF. The CDR3 DNA is TGTGCCAGCAGCCAGGGACAGGGGGTCGGTGGCTACACCTTC.

V and J are TRBV28 and TRBJ1-2, with D perhaps TRBD1 (5 bases). The length of the CDR3 is 16 residues. The V and J ends lost 1 base and 3 bases respectively, with 15 bases between them. Germline assignment: CDR1 MDHEN and CDR2 SYDVKM. The CDR3: CASSLSGRGDYYGYTF. In DNA form, the CDR3 reads TGTGCCAGCAGTTTATCCGGGCGAGGGGACTACTATGGCTACACCTTC.

Note on this clonotype: A read error may produce the germline difference seen at one junction end. J is TRBJ1-1 and V is TRBV3-1, with unresolved D. The V gene's germline CDR1 is LGHDT and CDR2 YNNKEL (reference sequence). The length of the CDR3 is 14 residues. The CDR3 loop reads CASRQAGRNTEAFF. CDR3 nucleotide sequence: TGTGCCAGCAGGCAAGCGGGTCGGAACACTGAAGCTTTCTTT.

The chain carries TRBV20-1 and TRBJ2-4; D might be TRBD2 (6 bases). The J call is doubtful: the DNA matches TRBJ2-7 better. Looked up from germline, CDR1 is DFQATT and CDR2 is SNEGSKA (reference sequence). The CDR3 is made up of 14 amino acids. Written as DNA, the CDR3 is TGCAGTGCTCTCGGACGGGGGTTTTCCTACGAGCAGTACTTC. The encoded protein is CSALGRGFSYEQYF.

The V and J genes are TRBV5-1 and TRBJ2-2; D might be TRBD1 or TRBD2, each matching 5 bases. The CDR3 totals 19 residues. Germline V gene sequence: CDR1 SGHRS, CDR2 YFSETQ. The V end was cut by 4 bases, the J end by 4 bases, with 26 bases between. The CDR3 here is CASSMGDGAPPRSTGELFF. CDR3 nucleotide sequence: TGCGCCAGCAGCATGGGCGACGGGGCCCCCCCGAGGTCCACCGGGGAGCTGTTTTTT.

The V call is TRBV5-8, the J call TRBJ1-2; D gene uncertain. Germline CDR1 reads SGHTS; CDR2 reads YDEGEE. V was cut by 4 bases and J by 0 bases, with 7 bases left in between. There are 13 residues in the CDR3. In DNA, the CDR3 is TGTGCCAGCAGCGGAAAGACTAACTATGGCTACACCTTC. This gives the protein CASSGKTNYGYTF.

Points on this clonotype: A read error is possible here, since a much larger clone lies one base away. The chain links TRBV7-3 to TRBJ2-3, with D tentatively TRBD2 (6 bases). The germline V gene has CDR1 SGHTA and CDR2 FQGTGA. CDR3 length equals 16 residues. CDR3 region: CASSLTSATSTATQYF. In nucleotides, the CDR3 is TGTGCCAGCAGCTTAACTAGCGCAACTAGCACAGCTACGCAGTATTTT.

The chain links TRBV29-1 to TRBJ1-2, with D possibly being TRBD1 (6 bases). Germline CDR1 SQVTM, CDR2 ANQGSEA. The CDR3 covers 12 residues. The ends were cut back, 1 base at V and 9 bases at J, with 12 bases in the middle. CDR3 in amino acids: CSVEAGGGSYTF. The CDR3 DNA reads as TGCAGCGTTGAAGCGGGAGGGGGGAGCTACACCTTC.

The rearrangement uses TRBV5-1 and TRBJ1-6; D possibly corresponds to TRBD1 (6 bases). Per the germline V gene, CDR1 is SGHRS and CDR2 is YFSETQ. Trimming cost V 5 bases and J 0 bases, with 12 bases left between them. The CDR3 loop spans 16 amino acids. The DNA for the CDR3 is TGCGCCAGCAGATACGGGGACAACTCCTATAATTCACCCCTCCACTTT. Its protein product is CASRYGDNSYNSPLHF.

The V call is TRBV5-1, the J call TRBJ2-1; 10 bases are shared with TRBD2. V was pared by 4 bases and J by 4 bases, with 5 bases of the junction left unmatched. In germline, CDR1 is SGHRS, CDR2 YFSETQ. The CDR3 spans 15 residues. The CDR3 bases are TGCGCCAGCAGCCAAGGACTAGCGGTTTACAATGAGCAGTTCTTC. It yields the protein CASSQGLAVYNEQFF.

Comments on this clonotype: A read error may produce the germline difference seen at one junction end. The chain carries TRBV20-1 and TRBJ2-5; D remains unclear. The germline CDR1 and CDR2 sequences are DFQATT and SNEGSKA (reference sequence). This CDR3 is built from 15 residues. The CDR3 spells CSASGDAVWQETQYF. The CDR3 bases are TGCAGTGCTAGTGGAGACGCGGTATGGCAAGAGACTCAGTACTTC.

This clonotype was detected only a few times. J is TRBJ1-6 and V is TRBV28; D is uncertain. This CDR3 has 13 residues. Germline V gives CDR1 MDHEN, CDR2 SYDVKM. V was shortened by 7 bases and J by 8 bases, with 12 bases between the two germline ends. CDR3 bases: TGTGCCAGCACCAGAGGTCGGGATTCACCCCTCCACTTT. Protein sequence: CASTRGRDSPLHF.

The rearrangement links TRBV27 to TRBJ2-1; TRBD1 agrees at 8 bases. CDR1 and CDR2 from the germline V gene are MNHEY and SMNVEV (reference sequence). The CDR3 spans 16 residues. With 4 bases clipped from V and 6 bases from J, the junction kept 11 bases outside the gene matches. CDR3 sequence: CASSSASGTGGNEQFF. The CDR3 DNA follows: TGTGCCAGCAGTTCAGCATCCGGGACAGGCGGCAATGAGCAGTTCTTC.